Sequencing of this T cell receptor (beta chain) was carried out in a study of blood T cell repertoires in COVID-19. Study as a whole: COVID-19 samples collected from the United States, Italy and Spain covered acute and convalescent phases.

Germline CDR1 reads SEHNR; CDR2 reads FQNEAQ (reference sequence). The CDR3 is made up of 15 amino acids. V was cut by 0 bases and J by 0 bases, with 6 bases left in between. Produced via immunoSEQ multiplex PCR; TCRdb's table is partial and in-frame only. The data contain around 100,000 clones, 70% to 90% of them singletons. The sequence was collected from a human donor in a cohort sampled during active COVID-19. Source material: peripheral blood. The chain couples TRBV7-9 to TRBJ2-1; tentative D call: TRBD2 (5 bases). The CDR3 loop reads CASSLARASYNEQFF. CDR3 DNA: TGTGCCAGCAGCTTAGCGCGGGCCTCCTACAATGAGCAGTTCTTC.